This TCR beta chain was sequenced for a study of glioma-infiltrating T cells after dendritic cell vaccination. Primers: 60 V beta forward and 13 J beta reverse. The repertoire was sequenced with immunoSEQ multiplex PCR; TCRdb's copy has only in-frame clones and lacks some. The table records tens of thousands of clones, about 83% of them present only once. The germline CDR1 and CDR2 sequences are SGHTA and FQGTGA. The length of the CDR3 is 17 residues. After removal of 6 bases from V and 7 bases from J, the junction contained 16 bases not matched to a gene. The specimen was blood, collected before dendritic cell vaccination. The clonotype was recovered from a human donor with glioblastoma. The gene calls are TRBV7-3 and TRBJ2-1; TRBD2 agrees at 9 bases. CDR3: CASSPSGEGWERNEQFF. CDR3 in DNA: TGTGCCAGCAGTCCTAGCGGGGAAGGGTGGGAGCGTAATGAGCAGTTCTTC.